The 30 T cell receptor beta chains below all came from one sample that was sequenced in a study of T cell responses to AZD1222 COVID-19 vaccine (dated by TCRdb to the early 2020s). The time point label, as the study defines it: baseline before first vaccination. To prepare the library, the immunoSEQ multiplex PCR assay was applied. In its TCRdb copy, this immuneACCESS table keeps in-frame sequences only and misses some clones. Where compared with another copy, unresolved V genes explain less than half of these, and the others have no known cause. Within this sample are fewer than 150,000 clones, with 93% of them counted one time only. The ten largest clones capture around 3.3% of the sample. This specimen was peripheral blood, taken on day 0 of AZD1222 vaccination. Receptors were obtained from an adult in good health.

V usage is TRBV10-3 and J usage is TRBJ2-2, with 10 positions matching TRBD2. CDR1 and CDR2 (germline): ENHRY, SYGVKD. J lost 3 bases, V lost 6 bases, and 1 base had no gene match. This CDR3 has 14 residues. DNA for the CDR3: TGTGCCATCAGACTAGCGGGATACACCGGGGAGCTGTTTTTT. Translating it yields CAIRLAGYTGELFF.

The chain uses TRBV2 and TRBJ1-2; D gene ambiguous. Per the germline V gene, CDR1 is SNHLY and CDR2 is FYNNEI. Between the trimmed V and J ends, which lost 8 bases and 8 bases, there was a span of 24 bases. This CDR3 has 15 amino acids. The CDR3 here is CASRRTYLLPGGYTF. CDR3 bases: TGTGCCAGCCGACGGACCTATTTACTACCGGGGGGCTACACCTTC.

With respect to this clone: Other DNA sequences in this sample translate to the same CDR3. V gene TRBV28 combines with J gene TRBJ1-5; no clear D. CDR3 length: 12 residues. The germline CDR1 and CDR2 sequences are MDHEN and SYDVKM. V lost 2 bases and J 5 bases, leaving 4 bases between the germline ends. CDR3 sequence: CASSLQDQPQHF. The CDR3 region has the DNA TGTGCCAGCAGTTTACAAGATCAGCCCCAGCATTTT.

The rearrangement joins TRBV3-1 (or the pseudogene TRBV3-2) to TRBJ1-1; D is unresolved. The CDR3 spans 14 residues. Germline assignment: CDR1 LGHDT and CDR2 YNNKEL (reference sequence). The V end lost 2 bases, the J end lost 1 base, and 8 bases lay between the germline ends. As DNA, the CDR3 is TGTGCCAGCAGCCAACAAACCAGGAACACTGAAGCTTTCTTT. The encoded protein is CASSQQTRNTEAFF.

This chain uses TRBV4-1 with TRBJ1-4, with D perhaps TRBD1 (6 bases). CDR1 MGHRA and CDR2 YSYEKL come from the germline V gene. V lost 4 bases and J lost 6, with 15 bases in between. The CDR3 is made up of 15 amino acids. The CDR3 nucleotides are TGCGCCAGCAGCCGCAACACAGGGACCCATGAAAAACTGTTTTTT. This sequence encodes CASSRNTGTHEKLFF.

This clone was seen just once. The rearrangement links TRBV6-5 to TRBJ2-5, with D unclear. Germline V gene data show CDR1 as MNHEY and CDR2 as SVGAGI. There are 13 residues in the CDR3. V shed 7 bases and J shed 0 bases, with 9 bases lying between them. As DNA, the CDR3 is TGTGCCAGCATGAGACTGGACCAAGAGACCCAGTACTTC. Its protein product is CASMRLDQETQYF.

CDR3: CASSPRGLLQETQYF. The CDR3 region has the DNA TGCGCCAGCAGCCCCCGGGGACTACTCCAAGAGACCCAGTACTTC. J is TRBJ2-5 and V is TRBV4-1, with 7 bases identical to TRBD2. The CDR3 covers 15 residues. Germline V lookup: CDR1 MGHRA, CDR2 YSYEKL. V shed 4 bases, J shed 1 base, and the junction held 6 bases outside the gene matches.

The CDR3 DNA reads TGTGCCAGCAGTTACTCAGGGGGCAGGAATACTGAAGCTTTCTTT. Translated: CASSYSGGRNTEAFF. V is TRBV6-5 and J is TRBJ1-1; 7 nucleotides align to TRBD1. Germline V CDR1 and CDR2: MNHEY, SVGAGI. J was trimmed by 5 bases and V by 0 bases; bases with no gene match: 6. The CDR3 loop spans 15 amino acids.

The CDR3 is CASRAGLSSSGANVLTF. CDR3 in DNA: TGTGCCAGCAGGGCGGGACTCTCCAGCTCTGGGGCCAACGTCCTGACTTTC. The J gene is TRBJ2-6, the V gene TRBV2, with a weak D call TRBD2 (6 bases). V lost 6 bases and J 0 bases, leaving 15 bases between the germline ends. This CDR3 is built from 17 residues. Germline V gene sequence: CDR1 SNHLY, CDR2 FYNNEI.

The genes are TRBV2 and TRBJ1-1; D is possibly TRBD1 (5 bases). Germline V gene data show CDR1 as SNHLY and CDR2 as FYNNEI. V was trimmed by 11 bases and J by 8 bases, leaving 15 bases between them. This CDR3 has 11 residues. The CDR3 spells CAASTAREAFF. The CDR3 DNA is TGTGCCGCATCGACAGCTCGGGAAGCTTTCTTT.

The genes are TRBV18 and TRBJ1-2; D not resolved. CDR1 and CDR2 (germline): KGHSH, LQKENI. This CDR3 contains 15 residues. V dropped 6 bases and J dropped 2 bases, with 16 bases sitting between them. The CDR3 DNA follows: TGTGCCAGCTCGTTTGTGCGAGAAGACAACTATGGCTACACCTTC. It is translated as CASSFVREDNYGYTF. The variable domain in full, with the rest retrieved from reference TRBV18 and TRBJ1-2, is NAGVMQNPRHLVRRRGQEARLRCSPMKGHSHVYWYRQLPEEGLKFMVYLQKENIIDESGMPKERFSAEFPKEGPSILRIQQVVRGDSAAYFCASSFVREDNYGYTFGSGTRLTVV.

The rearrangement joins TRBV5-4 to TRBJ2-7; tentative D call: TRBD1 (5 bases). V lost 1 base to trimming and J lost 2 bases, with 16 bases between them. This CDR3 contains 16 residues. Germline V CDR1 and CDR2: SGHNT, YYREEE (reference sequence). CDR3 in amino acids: CASSLRRQTVTYEQYF. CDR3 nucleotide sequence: TGTGCCAGCAGCTTGAGAAGGCAGACAGTGACCTACGAGCAGTACTTC.

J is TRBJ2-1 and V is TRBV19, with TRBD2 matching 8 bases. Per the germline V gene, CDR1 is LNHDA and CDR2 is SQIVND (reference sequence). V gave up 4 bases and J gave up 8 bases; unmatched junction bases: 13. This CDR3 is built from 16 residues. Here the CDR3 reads CASSKPHRTSTDEQFF. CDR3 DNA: TGTGCCAGTAGTAAACCTCACCGGACTAGCACAGATGAGCAGTTCTTC.

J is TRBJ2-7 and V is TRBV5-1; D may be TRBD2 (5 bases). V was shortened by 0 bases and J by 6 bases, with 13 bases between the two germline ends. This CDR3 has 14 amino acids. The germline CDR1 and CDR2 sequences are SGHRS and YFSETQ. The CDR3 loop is CASSLALDLSEQYF. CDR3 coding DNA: TGCGCCAGCAGCTTGGCACTAGACCTTTCCGAGCAGTACTTC.

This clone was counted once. This chain's CDR3 is CASSQSMSSGNTIYF. As DNA, the CDR3 is TGTGCCAGCAGTCAATCTATGAGCTCTGGAAACACCATATATTTT. This chain uses TRBV28 with TRBJ1-3; no reliable D call. The V and J ends lost 5 bases and 0 bases respectively, with 11 bases between them. CDR1 and CDR2 from the germline V gene are MDHEN and SYDVKM. The CDR3 runs to 15 residues. Looking up the rest from reference TRBV28 and TRBJ1-3 gives the full variable domain: DVKVTQSSRYLVKRTGEKVFLECVQDMDHENMFWYRQDPGLGLRLIYFSYDVKMKEKGDIPEGYSVSREKKERFSLILESASTNQTSMYLCASSQSMSSGNTIYFGEGSWLTVV.

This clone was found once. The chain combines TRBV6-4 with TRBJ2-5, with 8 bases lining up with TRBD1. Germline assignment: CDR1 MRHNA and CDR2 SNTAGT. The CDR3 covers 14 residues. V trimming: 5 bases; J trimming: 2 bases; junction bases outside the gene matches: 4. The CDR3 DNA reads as TGTGCCAGCAGTCCCACAGGGGGGCAAGAGACCCAGTACTTC. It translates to CASSPTGGQETQYF.

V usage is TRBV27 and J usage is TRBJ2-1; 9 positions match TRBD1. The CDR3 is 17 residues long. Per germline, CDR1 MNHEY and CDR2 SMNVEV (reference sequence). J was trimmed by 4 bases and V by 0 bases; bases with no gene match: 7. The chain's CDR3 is CASSLSSWTGEYNEQFF. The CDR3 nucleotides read TGTGCCAGCAGTTTATCGTCTTGGACAGGGGAGTACAATGAGCAGTTCTTC.

For the CDR3, the DNA is TGTGCCAGCAGCCTGGGACAGGTTAATTCACCCCTCCACTTT. This encodes CASSLGQVNSPLHF. The chain recombines TRBV6-5 with TRBJ1-6; 8 bases are shared with TRBD1. Germline V gene sequence: CDR1 MNHEY, CDR2 SVGAGI. The V segment lost 6 bases and the J segment 6 bases; nucleotides outside the gene matches: 4. The CDR3 has 14 amino acids.

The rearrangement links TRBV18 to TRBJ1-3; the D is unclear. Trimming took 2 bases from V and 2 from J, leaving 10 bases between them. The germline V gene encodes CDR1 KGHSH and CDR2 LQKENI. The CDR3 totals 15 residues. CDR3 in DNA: TGTGCCAGCTCACCAACGACAATAACTGGAAACACCATATATTTT. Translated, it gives CASSPTTITGNTIYF.

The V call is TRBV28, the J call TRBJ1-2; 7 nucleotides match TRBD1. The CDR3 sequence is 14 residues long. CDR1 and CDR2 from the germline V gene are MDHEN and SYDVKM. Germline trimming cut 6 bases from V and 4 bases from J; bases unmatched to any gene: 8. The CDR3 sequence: CASRPTGQIYGYTF. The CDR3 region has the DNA TGTGCCAGCAGGCCGACAGGGCAGATCTATGGCTACACCTTC.

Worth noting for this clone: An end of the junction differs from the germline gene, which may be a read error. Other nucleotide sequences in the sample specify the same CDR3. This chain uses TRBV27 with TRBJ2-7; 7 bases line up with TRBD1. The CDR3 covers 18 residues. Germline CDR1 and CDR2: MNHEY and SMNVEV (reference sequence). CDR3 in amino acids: CASSRILGPGQMTYEQYF. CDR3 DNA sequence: TGTGCTAGCAGTCGTATATTAGGGCCGGGACAGATGACCTACGAGCAGTACTTC.

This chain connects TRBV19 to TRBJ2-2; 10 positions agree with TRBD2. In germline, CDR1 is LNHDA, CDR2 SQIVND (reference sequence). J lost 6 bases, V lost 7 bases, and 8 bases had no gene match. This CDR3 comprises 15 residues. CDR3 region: CASTPAAGGAGELFF. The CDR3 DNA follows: TGTGCCAGTACCCCGGCAGCGGGAGGGGCCGGGGAGCTGTTTTTT.

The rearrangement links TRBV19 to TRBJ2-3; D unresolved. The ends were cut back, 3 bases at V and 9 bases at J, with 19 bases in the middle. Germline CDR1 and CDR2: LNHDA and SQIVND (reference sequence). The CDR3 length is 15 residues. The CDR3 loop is CASSMELHWSSTQYF. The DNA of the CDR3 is TGTGCCAGTAGTATGGAATTACACTGGTCGAGCACGCAGTATTTT.

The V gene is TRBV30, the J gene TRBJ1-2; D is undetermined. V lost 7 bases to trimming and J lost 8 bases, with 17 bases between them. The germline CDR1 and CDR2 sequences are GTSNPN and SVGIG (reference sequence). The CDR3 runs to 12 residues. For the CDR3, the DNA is TGTGCCTCGCATACTACAGATCACGGCTACACCTTC. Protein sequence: CASHTTDHGYTF.

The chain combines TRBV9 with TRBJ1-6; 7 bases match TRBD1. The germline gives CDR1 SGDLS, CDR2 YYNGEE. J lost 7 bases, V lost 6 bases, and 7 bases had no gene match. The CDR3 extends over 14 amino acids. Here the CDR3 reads CASKGDSLNSPLHF. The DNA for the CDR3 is TGTGCCAGCAAAGGGGACAGCCTAAATTCACCCCTCCACTTT.

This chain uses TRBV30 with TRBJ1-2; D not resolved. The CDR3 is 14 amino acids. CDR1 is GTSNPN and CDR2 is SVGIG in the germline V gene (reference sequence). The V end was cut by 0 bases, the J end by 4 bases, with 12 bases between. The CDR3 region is CAWSVHSIGYGYTF. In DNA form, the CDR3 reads TGTGCCTGGAGTGTTCACAGTATCGGCTATGGCTACACCTTC.

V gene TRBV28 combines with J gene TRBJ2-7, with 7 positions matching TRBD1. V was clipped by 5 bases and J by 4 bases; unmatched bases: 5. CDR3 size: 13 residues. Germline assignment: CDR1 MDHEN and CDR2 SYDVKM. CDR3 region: CASSLGQIYEQYF. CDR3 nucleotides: TGTGCCAGCAGTCTGGGACAGATTTACGAGCAGTACTTC.

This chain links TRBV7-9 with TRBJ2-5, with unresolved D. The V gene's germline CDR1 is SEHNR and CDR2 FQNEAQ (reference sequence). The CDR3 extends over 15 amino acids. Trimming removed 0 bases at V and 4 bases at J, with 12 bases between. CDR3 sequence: CASSLADLIRETQYF. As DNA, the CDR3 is TGTGCCAGCAGCTTAGCGGACCTTATCCGAGAGACCCAGTACTTC.

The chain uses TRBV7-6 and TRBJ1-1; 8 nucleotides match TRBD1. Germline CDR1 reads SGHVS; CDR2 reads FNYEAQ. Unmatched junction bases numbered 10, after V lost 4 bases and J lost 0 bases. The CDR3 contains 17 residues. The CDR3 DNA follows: TGTGCCAGCAGCTCAGACAGGGGTCAGGGAATGAACACTGAAGCTTTCTTT. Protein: CASSSDRGQGMNTEAFF.

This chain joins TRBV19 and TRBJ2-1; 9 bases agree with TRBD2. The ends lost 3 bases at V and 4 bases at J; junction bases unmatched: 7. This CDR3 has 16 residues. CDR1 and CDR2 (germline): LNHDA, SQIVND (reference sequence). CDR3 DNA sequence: TGTGCCAGTAGTATCCGGGCTAGCGGGGTATACAATGAGCAGTTCTTC. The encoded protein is CASSIRASGVYNEQFF.